These 2 T cell receptor beta chains came from one sample sequenced in a study of post-analysis software for immune sequencing data (dated by TCRdb to about 2015). Findings and caveats that apply to the study as a whole: Significantly higher frequencies in patients than in controls were found for roughly 5 TRBV segments, including TRBV5-6, TRBV5-1 and TRBV20-1.

Receptor amplification or capture employed PCR. The data were produced on an Illumina HiSeq 2500. To reduce PCR and sequencing biases, unique molecular identifiers were built into the TCR beta cDNA libraries. The raw public data were reprocessed by TCRdb itself: fastp quality trimming at Q25, MiXCR clonotype calling, in-frame beta chains only. Merged by CDR3 protein, the rows form single entries marked with the most common genes and DNA. This sample gives 400,000 to 500,000 distinct CDR3 sequences in total; approximately 39% of them show up just once. Less than 10% of the sample lies in the top ten. Their antigens are not known. The sequencing input was blood. The receptors were gathered from a girl aged 2-10 years with multiple sclerosis.

The chain combines TRBV7-3 with TRBJ2-5, with TRBD2 matching 7 bases. This CDR3 is 15 amino acids long. The junction had 3 bases not matched to a gene; V was cut back by 2 bases and J by 0 bases. Germline assignment: CDR1 SGHTA and CDR2 FQGTGA. In DNA form, the CDR3 reads TGTGCCAGCAGCTTACACCTAGCGGACCAAGAGACCCAGTACTTC. Translated, it gives CASSLHLADQETQYF.

The chain joins TRBV5-6 to TRBJ2-1; D gene ambiguous. The germline V gene encodes CDR1 SGHDT and CDR2 YYEEEE. The length of the CDR3 is 15 residues. Trimming pared 4 bases from V and 8 bases from J, leaving 19 bases between. Here the CDR3 DNA reads TGTGCCAGCAGCCCCTCATCCCAGGCGGTCGATGAGCAGTTCTTC. As protein: CASSPSSQAVDEQFF.